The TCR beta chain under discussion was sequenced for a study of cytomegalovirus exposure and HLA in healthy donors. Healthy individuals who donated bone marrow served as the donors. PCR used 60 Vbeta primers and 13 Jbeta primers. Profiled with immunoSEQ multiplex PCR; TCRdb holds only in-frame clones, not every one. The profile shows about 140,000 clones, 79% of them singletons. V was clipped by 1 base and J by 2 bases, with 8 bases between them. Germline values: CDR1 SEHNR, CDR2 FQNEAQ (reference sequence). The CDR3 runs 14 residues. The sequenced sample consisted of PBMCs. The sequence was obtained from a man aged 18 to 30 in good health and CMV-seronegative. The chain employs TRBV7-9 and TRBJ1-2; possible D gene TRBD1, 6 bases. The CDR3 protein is CASSLEQGNYGYTF. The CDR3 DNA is TGTGCCAGCAGCTTAGAACAGGGAAACTATGGCTACACCTTC.